Shown below are 11 T cell receptor beta chains from a single sample sequenced in a study of blood T cell repertoires in COVID-19. The data were produced by immunoSEQ multiplex PCR, yet TCRdb's version contains in-frame clones alone and is incomplete. The repertoire holds about 160,000 clones, with 88% as singletons. The sequenced material came from PBMCs or T cells enriched from blood (not recorded which). Source of these receptors: a woman in her forties or fifties who had recovered from COVID-19.

The chain recombines TRBV29-1 with TRBJ1-2; D remains unclear. The CDR3 is 15 amino acids. Trimming pared 4 bases from V and 8 bases from J, leaving 23 bases between. Germline CDR1 is SQVTM and CDR2 is ANQGSEA. CDR3 region: CSVVGHPDRPGGYTF. The CDR3 bases are TGCAGCGTTGTAGGCCACCCCGATCGCCCGGGGGGCTACACCTTC.

The V and J genes are TRBV7-2 and TRBJ1-2; D is possibly TRBD1 (6 bases). The CDR3 totals 12 residues. Germline CDR1 reads SGHTA; CDR2 reads FQGNSA. Trimming removed 4 bases at V and 4 bases at J, with 7 bases between. The CDR3 DNA reads as TGTGCCAGCAGCTCACAGGGCTATGGCTACACCTTC. It codes for CASSSQGYGYTF.

The chain links TRBV27 to TRBJ2-5, with D maybe TRBD1 (6 bases). Germline CDR1 MNHEY, CDR2 SMNVEV (reference sequence). Trimming shortened V by 3 bases and J by 2 bases, and 7 bases separated the two germline ends. The CDR3 runs to 13 residues. The CDR3 is CASSFRGQETQYF. In DNA, the CDR3 is TGTGCCAGCAGTTTCAGGGGTCAAGAGACCCAGTACTTC.

In this sample, this clone turned up many times. The chain carries TRBV2 and TRBJ2-1; 13 nucleotides align to TRBD2. Trimming removed 5 bases from V and 4 bases from J; junction bases left unmatched: 8. Germline CDR1 SNHLY, CDR2 FYNNEI. The CDR3 consists of 17 residues. The CDR3 region is CASSYSGLAGVYNEQFF. CDR3 nucleotide sequence: TGTGCCAGCAGTTATTCTGGACTAGCGGGAGTATACAATGAGCAGTTCTTC.

V and J are TRBV19 and TRBJ2-2; D perhaps matches TRBD1 (5 bases). Germline V gene sequence: CDR1 LNHDA, CDR2 SQIVND (reference sequence). The germline V and J ends were trimmed by 6 bases and 5 bases, with 19 bases remaining between them. The CDR3 contains 16 residues. The CDR3 here is CASRSLTQGFTGELFF. CDR3 DNA: TGTGCCAGTAGGTCCCTCACGCAGGGATTTACCGGGGAGCTGTTTTTT.

This clone has only one observation. This chain joins TRBV21-1 and TRBJ1-4; the D call of TRBD1 is as the table states it, not checked on the DNA. TRBV21-1 is a pseudogene locus. The CDR3 has 16 amino acids. Here the CDR3 reads CASSKAGRTTNEKLFF. In DNA form, the CDR3 reads TGTGCCAGCAGCAAAGCGGGGCGAACAACTAATGAAAAACTGTTTTTT.

The V call is TRBV14, the J call TRBJ2-3, with TRBD1 matching 10 bases. Per the germline V gene, CDR1 is SGHDN and CDR2 is FVKESK. The CDR3 runs to 17 residues. The ends lost 2 bases at V and 2 bases at J; junction bases unmatched: 7. Here the CDR3 reads CASSQHPGQGPTDTQYF. In nucleotides, the CDR3 is TGTGCCAGCAGCCAACACCCGGGACAGGGGCCCACAGATACGCAGTATTTT.

The chain's CDR3 is CASMRRQGGTEAFF. The CDR3 DNA sequence: TGTGCCAGCATGCGAAGACAGGGAGGTACTGAAGCTTTCTTT. The J gene is TRBJ1-1, the V gene TRBV27, with 7 bases lining up with TRBD1. Unmatched junction bases numbered 10, after V lost 7 bases and J lost 5 bases. The CDR3 is 14 residues long. Germline V gives CDR1 MNHEY, CDR2 SMNVEV (reference sequence).

This sequence joins TRBV4-2 and TRBJ2-7; the match to TRBD2 covers 9 bases. V lost 3 bases, J lost 3 bases, and 6 bases stayed unmatched. Per the germline V gene, CDR1 is LGHNA and CDR2 is YNFKEQ. The CDR3 has 15 residues. CDR3 nucleotides: TGTGCCAGCAGCCACTCCGGGACTAGCTACTACGAGCAGTACTTC. Its translation is CASSHSGTSYYEQYF.

This chain connects TRBV28 to TRBJ1-4; 10 bases fit TRBD1. V was clipped by 6 bases and J by 13 bases; unmatched bases: 8. This CDR3 contains 13 residues. Per germline, CDR1 MDHEN and CDR2 SYDVKM. CDR3 coding DNA: TGTGCCAGCAGGGGAACTAGGGACAGGGGACTGTTTTTT. Encoded protein: CASRGTRDRGLFF.

The V gene is TRBV4-1, the J gene TRBJ2-7, with D perhaps TRBD2 (5 bases). V was pared by 1 base and J by 6 bases, with 19 bases between. The CDR3 length is 16 residues. The germline CDR1 and CDR2 sequences are MGHRA and YSYEKL. The CDR3 nucleotides are TGCGCCAGCAGCCAAGGCCTAACCCCTACTAGTGCCGAGCAGTACTTC. It yields the protein CASSQGLTPTSAEQYF.